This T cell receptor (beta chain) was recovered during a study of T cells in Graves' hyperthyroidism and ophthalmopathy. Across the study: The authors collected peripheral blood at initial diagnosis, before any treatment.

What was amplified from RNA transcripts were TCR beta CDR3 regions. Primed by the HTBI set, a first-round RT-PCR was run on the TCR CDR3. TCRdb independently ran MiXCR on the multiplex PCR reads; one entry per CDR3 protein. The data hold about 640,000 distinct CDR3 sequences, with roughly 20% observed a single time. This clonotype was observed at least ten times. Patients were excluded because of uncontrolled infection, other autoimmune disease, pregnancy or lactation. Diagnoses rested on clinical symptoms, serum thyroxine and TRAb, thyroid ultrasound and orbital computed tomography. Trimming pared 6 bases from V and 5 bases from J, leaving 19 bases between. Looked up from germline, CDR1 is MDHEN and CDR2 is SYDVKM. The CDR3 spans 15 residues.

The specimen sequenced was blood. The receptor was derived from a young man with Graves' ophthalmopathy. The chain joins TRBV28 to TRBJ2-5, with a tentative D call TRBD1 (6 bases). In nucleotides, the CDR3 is TGTGCCAGCAGCCTCTCAAGGGCAGGGGTGGAGACCCAGTACTTC. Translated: CASSLSRAGVETQYF.